This T cell receptor (beta chain) was sequenced in a study of T cell responses to AZD1222 COVID-19 vaccine. Clones were read by immunoSEQ multiplex PCR, and TCRdb kept only the in-frame ones, dropping some. This sample has 110,000 to 150,000 clones, with under 95% found just once. V was shortened by 3 bases and J by 0 bases, with 12 bases between the two germline ends. Germline assignment: CDR1 SGHNT and CDR2 YYREEE (reference sequence). CDR3 size: 15 residues. This receptor was identified in an adult in good health. The material sequenced was peripheral blood, taken on day 0 of AZD1222 vaccination. The chain employs TRBV5-4 and TRBJ1-1; D gene uncertain. The CDR3 nucleotides read TGTGCCAGCAGCTCCATAGGGATCTTGAACACTGAAGCTTTCTTT. It yields the protein CASSSIGILNTEAFF.